This entry lists 29 T cell receptor beta chains sequenced from one sample in a study of cytomegalovirus exposure and HLA in healthy donors. The assay was immunoSEQ multiplex PCR, and TCRdb's table has in-frame clones only and misses some. The data contain over 150,000 clones, roughly nine tenths of them singletons. What was sequenced was PBMCs. These receptor sequences come from a young woman in good health and CMV-seropositive.

This clone was recorded once. This chain links TRBV30 with TRBJ2-3, with 10 nucleotides matching TRBD2. The CDR3 is 15 amino acids. Germline V gene sequence: CDR1 GTSNPN, CDR2 SVGIG (reference sequence). The V segment lost 2 bases and the J segment 4 bases; nucleotides outside the gene matches: 6. The CDR3 nucleotides read TGTGCCTGGAGTAGCCTAGCGGGGGTATCAGATACGCAGTATTTT. Its protein product is CAWSSLAGVSDTQYF.

The gene calls are TRBV18 and TRBJ2-2, with a weak D call TRBD2 (5 bases). Per the germline V gene, CDR1 is KGHSH and CDR2 is LQKENI. CDR3 length: 15 amino acids. V lost 8 bases to trimming and J lost 8 bases, with 21 bases between them. CDR3 nucleotide sequence: TGTGCCAGCACCCGAGCCGGACTGCTCCTGGGGGAGCTGTTTTTT. It yields the protein CASTRAGLLLGELFF.

The CDR3 DNA sequence: TGTGCCTGGAATAACCGGGACAGTAACTATGGCTACACCTTC. Translating gives CAWNNRDSNYGYTF. The rearrangement uses TRBV30 and TRBJ1-2, with 7 bases matching TRBD1. J lost 1 base, V lost 4 bases, and 6 bases had no gene match. The V gene's germline CDR1 is GTSNPN and CDR2 SVGIG (reference sequence). CDR3 length: 14 residues.

The rearrangement links TRBV27 to TRBJ2-1, with 8 bases that match TRBD2. Trimming took 5 bases from V and 6 from J; bases not matched to a gene: 3. Germline loops: CDR1 MNHEY, CDR2 SMNVEV (reference sequence). The CDR3 totals 13 residues. DNA for the CDR3: TGTGCCAGCAGTCAAGGACTAGCCAATGAGCAGTTCTTC. Its protein is CASSQGLANEQFF.

The chain has TRBV7-2 and TRBJ2-3; D remains ambiguous. Germline V lookup: CDR1 SGHTA, CDR2 FQGNSA. Trimming stripped 1 base from V and 4 bases from J, with 15 bases between. The CDR3 has 16 residues. CDR3 residues: CASSLGGPKSADTQYF. The CDR3 coding sequence is TGTGCCAGCAGCTTAGGCGGTCCCAAGAGTGCAGATACGCAGTATTTT. The entire variable domain, with the rest obtained from reference TRBV7-2 and TRBJ2-3, is as follows: GAGVSQSPSNKVTEKGKDVELRCDPISGHTALYWYRQSLGQGLEFLIYFQGNSAPDKSGLPSDRFSAERTGGSVSTLTIQRTQQEDSAVYLCASSLGGPKSADTQYFGPGTRLTVL.

The genes are TRBV6-1 and TRBJ2-7; 8 bases are shared with TRBD2. With 3 bases clipped from V and 4 bases from J, the junction kept 8 bases outside the gene matches. The CDR3 is 15 amino acids. Germline CDR1 and CDR2: MNHNS and SASEGT. The CDR3 coding sequence is TGTGCCAGCAGTGATAGCGGGGAGCCCTCTTACGAGCAGTACTTC. Amino acids: CASSDSGEPSYEQYF.

This clone was counted between two and nine times. V and J are TRBV30 and TRBJ1-1; 8 nucleotides match TRBD1. The V segment lost 2 bases and the J segment 5 bases; nucleotides outside the gene matches: 4. This CDR3 spans 13 amino acids. Germline CDR1 reads GTSNPN; CDR2 reads SVGIG (reference sequence). As DNA, the CDR3 is TGTGCCTGGAGTCAGGACAGGGTGACTGAAGCTTTCTTT. As protein: CAWSQDRVTEAFF.

The chain combines TRBV10-3 with TRBJ2-1, with 7 positions matching TRBD1. The CDR3 totals 15 residues. Germline V lookup: CDR1 ENHRY, CDR2 SYGVKD. Unmatched junction bases numbered 9, after V lost 5 bases and J lost 5 bases. The CDR3 region has the DNA TGTGCCATCAGTCTCGGACAGGAACTAGACAATGAGCAGTTCTTC. Protein: CAISLGQELDNEQFF.

V usage is TRBV27 and J usage is TRBJ2-7; D call uncertain. From germline, CDR1 is MNHEY and CDR2 SMNVEV (reference sequence). The CDR3 is made up of 16 amino acids. V was shortened by 6 bases and J by 3 bases, with 21 bases between the two germline ends. The CDR3 region is CASSPEYTKVHYEQYF. The CDR3 region has the DNA TGTGCCAGCAGCCCGGAGTATACAAAGGTTCACTACGAGCAGTACTTC.

This chain uses TRBV27 with TRBJ2-1, with TRBD1 identical over 9 bases. The germline gives CDR1 MNHEY, CDR2 SMNVEV (reference sequence). The CDR3 runs 16 residues. J was trimmed by 6 bases and V by 4 bases; bases with no gene match: 10. CDR3 residues: CASSWQPQGAVNEQFF. DNA for the CDR3: TGTGCCAGCAGTTGGCAACCACAGGGGGCGGTCAATGAGCAGTTCTTC.

The V and J genes are TRBV7-6 and TRBJ2-1; 9 bases map to TRBD2. The germline gives CDR1 SGHVS, CDR2 FNYEAQ. CDR3 length equals 14 residues. V lost 3 bases, J lost 11 bases, and 8 bases stayed unmatched. CDR3 sequence reads: CASSFEGGGAKQFF. For the CDR3, the DNA is TGTGCCAGCAGCTTCGAAGGCGGGGGGGCGAAGCAGTTCTTC.

The gene calls are TRBV18 and TRBJ1-4, with D perhaps matching TRBD1 (6 bases). CDR1 KGHSH and CDR2 LQKENI come from the germline V gene. The length of the CDR3 is 15 residues. Trimming shortened V by 3 bases and J by 5 bases, and 13 bases separated the two germline ends. CDR3 region: CASSPQGGLNEKLFF. For the CDR3, the DNA is TGTGCCAGCTCACCCCAAGGGGGATTAAATGAAAAACTGTTTTTT.

V and J are TRBV7-6 and TRBJ1-5; a weak D match, TRBD1 (6 bases). CDR3 size: 13 residues. The V gene lost 4 bases and the J gene lost 5 bases, with 9 bases spanning the gap. Per the germline V gene, CDR1 is SGHVS and CDR2 is FNYEAQ. The CDR3 loop reads CASSSGVDQPQHF. The DNA for the CDR3 is TGTGCCAGCAGCTCAGGGGTGGATCAGCCCCAGCATTTT.

The rearrangement uses TRBV19 and TRBJ1-3, with D perhaps TRBD1 (6 bases). Per germline, CDR1 LNHDA and CDR2 SQIVND (reference sequence). This CDR3 region has 13 residues. Trimming removed 0 bases from V and 8 bases from J, with 8 bases in between. This CDR3 reads CASSIEGHDTIYF. In nucleotides, the CDR3 is TGTGCCAGTAGTATAGAGGGACATGACACCATATATTTT.

The V and J genes are TRBV19 and TRBJ1-2; no definite D call. The germline V gene has CDR1 LNHDA and CDR2 SQIVND (reference sequence). Trimming removed 3 bases at V and 1 base at J, with 6 bases between. The CDR3 consists of 13 residues. The DNA of the CDR3 is TGTGCCAGTAGTATTCGGGATAACTATGGCTACACCTTC. Translation: CASSIRDNYGYTF.

The rearrangement links TRBV2 to TRBJ2-5, with a weak D call TRBD2 (5 bases). Trimming left V 7 bases short and J 5 bases short, with 20 bases between. The CDR3 runs to 15 residues. Germline assignment: CDR1 SNHLY and CDR2 FYNNEI. In DNA form, the CDR3 reads TGTGCCAGCAAGAGGGAGAGCGGCCAAAGGGAGACCCAGTACTTC. Protein: CASKRESGQRETQYF.

This chain uses TRBV18 with TRBJ1-4, with D maybe TRBD1 (5 bases). V lost 2 bases to trimming and J lost 8 bases, with 12 bases between them. This CDR3 is 14 amino acids long. Germline V gives CDR1 KGHSH, CDR2 LQKENI. In DNA form, the CDR3 reads TGTGCCAGCTCACCAAAAGGGGCGGGAGAAAAACTGTTTTTT. Amino acids: CASSPKGAGEKLFF.

This rearrangement joins TRBV7-2 to TRBJ2-7, with 13 bases lining up with TRBD2. V shed 7 bases and J 7 bases; nucleotides not matched to a gene: 10. CDR1 is SGHTA and CDR2 is FQGNSA in the germline V gene. This CDR3 contains 15 residues. CDR3 protein: CASKGPGLAGFEQYF. CDR3 sequence (DNA): TGTGCCAGCAAGGGGCCGGGACTAGCGGGGTTTGAGCAGTACTTC.

The chain has TRBV5-6 and TRBJ1-1; TRBD1 aligns across 9 bases. The CDR3 is 14 amino acids. Germline V gives CDR1 SGHDT, CDR2 YYEEEE. J was trimmed by 1 base and V by 3 bases; bases with no gene match: 1. The CDR3 spells CASSWGQGNTEAFF. The CDR3 region has the DNA TGTGCCAGCAGCTGGGGACAGGGGAACACTGAAGCTTTCTTT.

The chain carries TRBV6-4 and TRBJ2-3; 10 nucleotides agree with TRBD1. Germline lookup yields CDR1 MRHNA and CDR2 SNTAGT. Trimming removed 6 bases from V and 4 bases from J; junction bases left unmatched: 4. CDR3 length: 14 residues. Written as DNA, the CDR3 is TGTGCCAGCAGCCCGACAGGGGGCCCAGATACGCAGTATTTT. It yields the protein CASSPTGGPDTQYF.

The chain couples TRBV6-5 to TRBJ1-3; unclear D gene. Germline V gene data show CDR1 as MNHEY and CDR2 as SVGAGI. The V gene lost 6 bases and the J gene lost 2 bases, with 11 bases spanning the gap. The CDR3 contains 14 residues. CDR3 region: CASRGQDPGNTIYF. CDR3 coding DNA: TGTGCCAGCAGGGGCCAGGATCCTGGAAACACCATATATTTT.

The chain is built from TRBV27 and TRBJ2-2, with TRBD2 as a possible D gene (5 bases). The length of the CDR3 is 15 residues. V was pared by 9 bases and J by 0 bases, with 14 bases between. The germline CDR1 and CDR2 sequences are MNHEY and SMNVEV (reference sequence). The CDR3 loop is CASRLGSSNTGELFF. Here the CDR3 DNA reads TGTGCCAGTAGGCTGGGGAGTTCGAACACCGGGGAGCTGTTTTTT.

The sample holds a few counts of this clone. The chain recombines TRBV2 with TRBJ1-6; D gene unclear. Germline V CDR1 and CDR2: SNHLY, FYNNEI. This CDR3 comprises 13 residues. V was cut by 2 bases and J by 10 bases, with 9 bases left in between. CDR3 in amino acids: CASSEFSESPLHF. DNA for the CDR3: TGTGCCAGCAGTGAATTCAGCGAATCACCCCTCCACTTT. The variable domain in full, completed from reference TRBV2 and TRBJ1-6, reads EPEVTQTPSHQVTQMGQEVILRCVPISNHLYFYWYRQILGQKVEFLVSFYNNEISEKSEIFDDQFSVERPDGSNFTLKIRSTKLEDSAMYFCASSEFSESPLHFGNGTRLTVT.

This chain uses TRBV18 with TRBJ2-1; 14 bases are shared with TRBD2. V shed 0 bases and J 0 bases; nucleotides not matched to a gene: 4. The CDR3 extends over 19 amino acids. Germline V gene data show CDR1 as KGHSH and CDR2 as LQKENI. CDR3 in amino acids: CASSPPTSGGVSSYNEQFF. The CDR3 bases are TGTGCCAGCTCACCACCGACTAGCGGGGGGGTCAGCTCCTACAATGAGCAGTTCTTC.

This chain connects TRBV7-6 to TRBJ2-7; D possibly corresponds to TRBD1 (6 bases). The CDR3 runs to 16 residues. Trimming shortened V by 0 bases and J by 0 bases, and 12 bases separated the two germline ends. CDR1 and CDR2 from the germline V gene are SGHVS and FNYEAQ. CDR3 loop: CASSLALLGASYEQYF. CDR3 DNA sequence: TGTGCCAGCAGCTTAGCTCTCTTGGGGGCCTCCTACGAGCAGTACTTC.

CDR3 loop: CASSLAGGYEQYF. CDR3 sequence (DNA): TGTGCCAGCAGCCTAGCGGGAGGGTACGAGCAGTACTTC. The gene calls are TRBV6-6 and TRBJ2-7, with 12 bases matching TRBD2. CDR1 and CDR2 (germline): MNHNY, SVGAGI (reference sequence). The CDR3 totals 13 residues. V trimming: 6 bases; J trimming: 4 bases; junction bases outside the gene matches: 1.

The chain uses TRBV4-1 and TRBJ2-3, with D unresolved. The CDR3 sequence is 14 residues long. The germline gives CDR1 MGHRA, CDR2 YSYEKL. The germline V and J ends were trimmed by 2 bases and 1 base, with 7 bases remaining between them. This CDR3 is CASSQLLRTDTQYF. CDR3 coding DNA: TGCGCCAGCAGCCAACTATTACGCACAGATACGCAGTATTTT.

The chain uses TRBV11-2 and TRBJ1-3; TRBD1 agrees at 7 bases. The CDR3 runs to 14 residues. Germline CDR1 is SGHAT and CDR2 is FQNNGV. The ends lost 7 bases at V and 0 bases at J; junction bases unmatched: 3. CDR3 bases: TGTGCCAGCAACCGACAGGGCTCTGGAAACACCATATATTTT. Encoded protein: CASNRQGSGNTIYF.

The rearrangement joins TRBV9 to TRBJ2-6; TRBD1 is a possible D gene (6 bases). Trimming shortened V by 6 bases and J by 2 bases, and 6 bases separated the two germline ends. The germline gives CDR1 SGDLS, CDR2 YYNGEE. The CDR3 consists of 13 residues. CDR3 protein: CASNRAGANVLTF. In DNA form, the CDR3 reads TGTGCCAGCAACAGGGCTGGGGCCAACGTCCTGACTTTC.